A single sample gave rise to the 21 T cell receptor beta chains below, sequenced in a study of PD-L1 blockade in urothelial cancer. Here immunoSEQ multiplex PCR was the method, and the copy in TCRdb shows in-frame clones only, minus some. The sample has about 51,000 clones, about 90% seen once. Here the sequenced sample was PBMCs, taken around atezolizumab (anti-PD-L1) treatment. Every receptor here comes from a man in his sixties with urothelial cancer.

The rearrangement joins TRBV19 to TRBJ2-7; unclear D gene. The germline V gene has CDR1 LNHDA and CDR2 SQIVND (reference sequence). This CDR3 region has 16 residues. Trimming took off 6 bases at V and 3 bases at J, with 21 bases between the two ends. The CDR3 sequence: CASRHTASPKVYEQYF. The CDR3 nucleotides are TGTGCCAGTAGACACACAGCATCCCCCAAGGTCTACGAGCAGTACTTC.

The rearrangement joins TRBV5-1 to TRBJ2-3; 7 bases are shared with TRBD2. V shed 2 bases and J 2 bases; nucleotides not matched to a gene: 5. CDR1 and CDR2 from the germline V gene are SGHRS and YFSETQ. This CDR3 has 15 amino acids. The CDR3 DNA follows: TGCGCCAGCAGCTTTGCGGGGGTACCCACAGATACGCAGTATTTT. It translates to CASSFAGVPTDTQYF. The full variable domain, its missing parts supplied by reference TRBV5-1 and TRBJ2-3, is KAGVTQTPRYLIKTRGQQVTLSCSPISGHRSVSWYQQTPGQGLQFLFEYFSETQRNKGNFPGRFSGRQFSNSRSEMNVSTLELGDSALYLCASSFAGVPTDTQYFGPGTRLTVL.

V gene TRBV30 combines with J gene TRBJ1-6; 7 nucleotides align to TRBD1. V lost 3 bases to trimming and J lost 8 bases; unmatched junction nucleotides: 7. Germline V gives CDR1 GTSNPN, CDR2 SVGIG (reference sequence). The length of the CDR3 is 14 residues. The CDR3 DNA is TGTGCCTGGAGCACCGGGACAGAGGATTCACCCCTCCACTTT. It encodes CAWSTGTEDSPLHF.

The chain combines TRBV10-2 with TRBJ2-1, with D perhaps matching TRBD1 (6 bases). This CDR3 region has 15 residues. Germline CDR1 reads WSHSY; CDR2 reads SAAADI. V was trimmed by 7 bases and J by 8 bases, leaving 21 bases between them. The chain's CDR3 is CASTFFGQYEHEQFF. In DNA, the CDR3 is TGCGCCAGCACCTTCTTCGGACAGTATGAGCATGAGCAGTTCTTC.

The chain carries TRBV9 and TRBJ2-1; 8 nucleotides agree with TRBD2. Unmatched junction bases numbered 27, after V lost 4 bases and J lost 0 bases. The length of the CDR3 is 23 residues. Per germline, CDR1 SGDLS and CDR2 YYNGEE. CDR3 bases: TGTGCCAGCAGCTTCCAGCGGGCGCCGGGAGGGCCCGGTAGCGGCAGCTCCTACAATGAGCAGTTCTTC. Amino acid sequence: CASSFQRAPGGPGSGSSYNEQFF.

This sequence joins TRBV9 and TRBJ2-6, with D uncertain. The CDR3 runs to 18 residues. Germline V CDR1 and CDR2: SGDLS, YYNGEE. Trimming removed 0 bases from V and 0 bases from J, with 13 bases in between. For the CDR3, the DNA is TGTGCCAGCAGCGTAGGTTTGGCAGGATACTCTGGGGCCAACGTCCTGACTTTC. The encoded protein is CASSVGLAGYSGANVLTF.

This chain uses TRBV5-6 with TRBJ2-1; D gene ambiguous. Trimming shortened V by 4 bases and J by 7 bases, and 18 bases separated the two germline ends. CDR3 size: 15 residues. Germline V gives CDR1 SGHDT, CDR2 YYEEEE. The CDR3 bases are TGTGCCAGCAGCCCCGACCAAAACCCCGGGAATGAGCAGTTCTTC. Translation gives CASSPDQNPGNEQFF.

The chain uses TRBV7-8 and TRBJ1-1; 8 bases fit TRBD1. Germline lookup yields CDR1 SGHVS and CDR2 FQNEAQ. The CDR3 is 14 amino acids. The trim removed 4 bases at V and 8 bases at J, leaving 9 bases unmatched. This chain's CDR3 is CASSSLRTGNEAFF. The CDR3 nucleotides read TGTGCCAGCAGCTCCCTTAGGACAGGGAACGAAGCTTTCTTT.

This clone was counted once. This chain uses TRBV7-3 with TRBJ1-2; D unclear. The germline V gene encodes CDR1 SGHTA and CDR2 FQGTGA. V was cut by 8 bases and J by 8 bases, with 24 bases left in between. CDR3 length: 15 amino acids. In DNA form, the CDR3 reads TGTGCCAGCCACCCGGGTCTCCCCACAGCGGGAGGCTACACCTTC. Translating gives CASHPGLPTAGGYTF.

The chain is built from TRBV7-8 and TRBJ1-5; 10 bases fit TRBD1. Trimming removed 3 bases from V and 4 bases from J; junction bases left unmatched: 3. There are 15 residues in the CDR3. Germline assignment: CDR1 SGHVS and CDR2 FQNEAQ. The CDR3, as DNA: TGTGCCAGCAGCTTTGGACAGGGGGGGAATCAGCCCCAGCATTTT. This gives the protein CASSFGQGGNQPQHF.

The chain is built from TRBV5-8 and TRBJ2-5, with D perhaps matching TRBD1 (5 bases). The CDR3 runs 12 residues. Looked up from germline, CDR1 is SGHTS and CDR2 is YDEGEE. Trimming stripped 7 bases from V and 0 bases from J, with 7 bases between. The CDR3 nucleotides read TGTGCCAGCGACAGAAACCAAGAGACCCAGTACTTC. This codes for CASDRNQETQYF. Combining the CDR3 with reference TRBV5-8 and TRBJ2-5 gives the whole variable domain EAGVTQSPTHLIKTRGQQATLRCSPISGHTSVYWYQQALGLGLQFLLWYDEGEERNRGNFPPRFSGRQFPNYSSELNVNALELEDSALYLCASDRNQETQYFGPGTRLLVL.

This chain links TRBV7-2 with TRBJ2-3; D possibly corresponds to TRBD1 (6 bases). Germline CDR1 SGHTA, CDR2 FQGNSA. CDR3 length: 15 amino acids. The germline V and J ends were trimmed by 2 bases and 2 bases, with 11 bases remaining between them. DNA for the CDR3: TGTGCCAGCAGCTTACAACAGGGCCACACAGATACGCAGTATTTT. This codes for CASSLQQGHTDTQYF.

This clone was observed once. The chain joins TRBV6-1 to TRBJ2-3; D is unclear. Germline lookup yields CDR1 MNHNS and CDR2 SASEGT. Trimming took off 6 bases at V and 0 bases at J, with 13 bases between the two ends. The CDR3 covers 15 residues. The CDR3 sequence is CASRAASSSTDTQYF. CDR3 coding DNA: TGTGCCAGCAGAGCTGCTTCGTCTAGCACAGATACGCAGTATTTT.

The chain has TRBV6-6 and TRBJ1-1; 9 bases match TRBD1. CDR1 and CDR2 (germline): MNHNY, SVGAGI (reference sequence). J gave up 5 bases and V 0 bases, and 4 bases lay outside the gene matches. The CDR3 covers 15 residues. CDR3 region: CASSYSPGQGTEAFF. CDR3 DNA sequence: TGTGCCAGCAGTTACTCACCGGGACAGGGAACTGAAGCTTTCTTT.

Concerning this clone itself: Other DNA sequences in this sample translate to the same CDR3. Here the CDR3 DNA reads TGTGCCAGCAGCGTAGGCGGGAGCTCCTATAATTCACCCCTCCACTTT. Its translation: CASSVGGSSYNSPLHF. The V call is TRBV9, the J call TRBJ1-6; D is unresolved. From germline, CDR1 is SGDLS and CDR2 YYNGEE. The CDR3 has 16 residues. V gave up 0 bases and J gave up 0 bases, with 7 bases separating them.

The V call is TRBV6-5, the J call TRBJ1-2, with 8 bases aligning to TRBD1. The CDR3 is made up of 15 amino acids. Trimming at V came to 7 bases and at J to 1 base, leaving 8 bases not matched to a gene. Germline CDR1 reads MNHEY; CDR2 reads SVGAGI. CDR3 sequence reads: CASTRGGQGNYGYTF. The CDR3 DNA reads as TGTGCCAGCACTCGAGGTGGACAGGGTAACTATGGCTACACCTTC.

This clone was counted once. J is TRBJ2-5 and V is TRBV2; TRBD2 matches 9 bases. With 6 bases clipped from V and 1 base from J, the junction kept 3 bases outside the gene matches. Germline CDR1 is SNHLY and CDR2 is FYNNEI. The CDR3 has 14 amino acids. CDR3 bases: TGTGCCAGCAGAGTGACTAGCGGCCAAGAGACCCAGTACTTC. Its protein product is CASRVTSGQETQYF.

V gene TRBV5-1 combines with J gene TRBJ2-3, with 9 bases aligning to TRBD2. The V and J ends lost 0 bases and 3 bases, in that order; junction bases with no gene match: 5. Germline values: CDR1 SGHRS, CDR2 YFSETQ. The CDR3 sequence is 16 residues long. CDR3 nucleotide sequence: TGCGCCAGCAGCTTGGTTTCAGCGGGAGGTACAGATACGCAGTATTTT. Translating it yields CASSLVSAGGTDTQYF.

The chain carries TRBV7-9 and TRBJ1-2, with TRBD1 as a possible D gene (5 bases). The CDR3 is 11 residues long. The germline V and J ends were trimmed by 10 bases and 4 bases, with 10 bases remaining between them. From germline, CDR1 is SEHNR and CDR2 FQNEAQ (reference sequence). CDR3 nucleotide sequence: TGTGCCACCTCAGGGCCCTATGGCTACACCTTC. It specifies CATSGPYGYTF.

V is TRBV19 and J is TRBJ1-1; 9 bases line up with TRBD1. V was pared by 5 bases and J by 4 bases, with 8 bases of the junction left unmatched. The CDR3 contains 15 residues. The V gene's germline CDR1 is LNHDA and CDR2 SQIVND (reference sequence). The CDR3 DNA is TGTGCCAGTAGTCCTCGACAGGGGGTGAGCACTGAAGCTTTCTTT. Protein product: CASSPRQGVSTEAFF. Together with reference TRBV19 and TRBJ1-1, the CDR3 gives the full variable domain: DGGITQSPKYLFRKEGQNVTLSCEQNLNHDAMYWYRQDPGQGLRLIYYSQIVNDFQKGDIAEGYSVSREKKESFPLTVTSAQKNPTAFYLCASSPRQGVSTEAFFGQGTRLTVV.

The chain uses TRBV28 and TRBJ1-4; a possible D gene is TRBD1 (6 bases). CDR3 size: 15 residues. Germline values: CDR1 MDHEN, CDR2 SYDVKM. Between the trimmed V and J ends, which lost 6 bases and 3 bases, there was a span of 14 bases. CDR3 protein: CASSPGTQANEKLFF. The CDR3 DNA reads as TGTGCCAGCAGCCCCGGGACACAGGCTAATGAAAAACTGTTTTTT.